These T cell receptor beta chains were read from a single sample in a study of T-cell memory formation after mild COVID-19. TCRdb redid the calling of the 5' RACE reads with MiXCR, one entry per CDR3 protein. The data show around 430,000 distinct CDR3 sequences, about 16% seen once. The sample comprised PBMCs or a T cell subset sorted from them (not recorded which). The receptors here all came from a man younger than 35 who had mild COVID-19 (a few samples of this study predate the infection). Cell type and time point are not known. Each CDR3 is given with its conserved first and last residue. D genes are given only for firm matches. Size is omitted from some rows. Given values are once, few, many or a class for expanded clones.

d_gene: -; j_gene: TRBJ1-3; v_gene: TRBV2; abundance: -; CDR3nt: TGTGCCAGCTCGAGTAGTGATGGATCTGGAAACACCATATATTTT; CDR3aa: CASSSSDGSGNTIYF
d_gene: TRBD2; j_gene: TRBJ2-7; v_gene: TRBV6-2/TRBV6-3; abundance: few; CDR3nt: TGTGCCAGCAGTGAGCTAGCGGGGGGGTCCTACGAGCAGTACTTC; CDR3aa: CASSELAGGSYEQYF
d_gene: -; j_gene: TRBJ1-1; v_gene: TRBV12-3/TRBV12-4; abundance: many; CDR3nt: TGTGCCAGCAGTCTGGACGGCCTTGAAGCTTTCTTT; CDR3aa: CASSLDGLEAFF
d_gene: TRBD1; j_gene: TRBJ1-2; v_gene: TRBV25-1; abundance: -; CDR3nt: TGTGCCAGCTCACAGGGGGCAATAGGCTACACCTTC; CDR3aa: CASSQGAIGYTF
d_gene: -; j_gene: TRBJ1-1; v_gene: TRBV10-3; abundance: few; CDR3nt: TGTGCCATCGGCAAACAGGGGAACACTGAAGCTTTCTTT; CDR3aa: CAIGKQGNTEAFF
d_gene: -; j_gene: TRBJ1-1; v_gene: TRBV25-1; abundance: -; CDR3nt: TGTGCCAGCAGAAGGACAGAGAACACTGAAGCTTTCTTT; CDR3aa: CASRRTENTEAFF
d_gene: TRBD2; j_gene: TRBJ2-5; v_gene: TRBV5-1; abundance: few; CDR3nt: TGCGCCAGCAGCTTGATCGGACTAGCGGACAACCAAGAGACCCAGTACTTC; CDR3aa: CASSLIGLADNQETQYF
d_gene: -; j_gene: TRBJ1-3; v_gene: TRBV5-1; abundance: many; CDR3nt: TGCGCCAGCAGCCCGGACAGCTCTGGAAACACCATATATTTT; CDR3aa: CASSPDSSGNTIYF
d_gene: TRBD1; j_gene: TRBJ1-1; v_gene: TRBV4-3; abundance: few; CDR3nt: TGCGCCAGCAGCCAAGGGACAGGGGCAGCTTTCTTT; CDR3aa: CASSQGTGAAFF
d_gene: -; j_gene: TRBJ1-1; v_gene: TRBV4-3; abundance: -; CDR3nt: TGCGCCAGCAGCCAAGAAACGGGGACTGAAGCTTTCTTT; CDR3aa: CASSQETGTEAFF
d_gene: -; j_gene: TRBJ1-2; v_gene: TRBV27; abundance: -; CDR3nt: TGTGCCAGCAGTTTGAAGGGGCTGGGTTATGGCTACACCTTC; CDR3aa: CASSLKGLGYGYTF
d_gene: -; j_gene: TRBJ2-7; v_gene: TRBV12-3/TRBV12-4; abundance: few; CDR3nt: TGTGCCAGCAGCTCCGACACCCAGGGCAGTGTTCACGAGCAGTACTTC; CDR3aa: CASSSDTQGSVHEQYF
d_gene: -; j_gene: TRBJ2-4; v_gene: TRBV7-2; abundance: -; CDR3nt: TGTGCCAGCAGCTTGGGGGGCACGGCCAAAAACATTCAGTACTTC; CDR3aa: CASSLGGTAKNIQYF
d_gene: TRBD1; j_gene: TRBJ2-1; v_gene: TRBV20-1; abundance: -; CDR3nt: TGCAGTGCGAATGGGGACAGATACAATGAGCAGTTCTTC; CDR3aa: CSANGDRYNEQFF
d_gene: TRBD2; j_gene: TRBJ2-5; v_gene: TRBV7-9; abundance: -; CDR3nt: TGTGCCAGCAGCGGAATCGGGGGGAAAGAGACCCAGTACTTC; CDR3aa: CASSGIGGKETQYF
d_gene: TRBD2; j_gene: TRBJ2-3; v_gene: TRBV4-1; abundance: few; CDR3nt: TGCGCCAGCAGCCAAGGTCACCGTAGCGGGGGGGAGCAGTATTTT; CDR3aa: CASSQGHRSGGEQYF
d_gene: TRBD1; j_gene: TRBJ1-5; v_gene: TRBV12-3/TRBV12-4; abundance: few; CDR3nt: TGTGCCAGCAGTTTGGGACAGGGAGTTCAGCCCCAGCATTTT; CDR3aa: CASSLGQGVQPQHF
d_gene: -; j_gene: TRBJ2-3; v_gene: TRBV20-1; abundance: few; CDR3nt: TGCAGTGCGACCCGGACTATCCCGGTCACAGATACGCAGTATTTT; CDR3aa: CSATRTIPVTDTQYF
d_gene: -; j_gene: TRBJ2-5; v_gene: TRBV7-6; abundance: few; CDR3nt: TGTGCCAGCAGCTTCTCACCCTCCGGACTGGCACAAGAGACCCAGTACTTC; CDR3aa: CASSFSPSGLAQETQYF
d_gene: -; j_gene: TRBJ2-1; v_gene: TRBV6-5; abundance: few; CDR3nt: TGTGCCAGCAGTTACTCGGGAGAAAGAAATGAGCAGTTCTTC; CDR3aa: CASSYSGERNEQFF
d_gene: TRBD1; j_gene: TRBJ1-1; v_gene: TRBV6-5; abundance: -; CDR3nt: TGTGCCAGCAGTTACGGCGGGACAGCTAGCACTGAAGCTTTCTTT; CDR3aa: CASSYGGTASTEAFF
d_gene: -; j_gene: TRBJ2-3; v_gene: TRBV6-5; abundance: -; CDR3nt: TGTGCCAGCAGTTCAACGGACACAGATACGCAGTATTTT; CDR3aa: CASSSTDTDTQYF
d_gene: -; j_gene: TRBJ2-3; v_gene: TRBV6-2/TRBV6-3; abundance: -; CDR3nt: TGTGCCAGCAGCCCCACGCGGACTAGCACAGATACGCAGTATTTT; CDR3aa: CASSPTRTSTDTQYF
d_gene: -; j_gene: TRBJ1-6; v_gene: TRBV7-2; abundance: -; CDR3nt: TGTGCCAGCAGCTCCCCCCCAGGGACGAGGAATTCACCCCTCCACTTT; CDR3aa: CASSSPPGTRNSPLHF
d_gene: -; j_gene: TRBJ1-1; v_gene: TRBV11-2; abundance: many; CDR3nt: TGTGCCAGCAGCTTGACGGACACTGAAGCTTTCTTT; CDR3aa: CASSLTDTEAFF
d_gene: -; j_gene: TRBJ1-1; v_gene: TRBV7-2; abundance: few; CDR3nt: TGTGCCAGCAGCTTAGTTCCGGGAAATGAAGCTTTCTTT; CDR3aa: CASSLVPGNEAFF
d_gene: -; j_gene: TRBJ2-3; v_gene: TRBV20-1; abundance: few; CDR3nt: TGCAGTGCTACTTTCTCCTCCACTAGCACAGATACGCAGTATTTT; CDR3aa: CSATFSSTSTDTQYF
d_gene: TRBD1; j_gene: TRBJ1-2; v_gene: TRBV10-3; abundance: -; CDR3nt: TGTGCCATCAAGAAACAGGGGGTAACTAGCTATGGCTACACCTTC; CDR3aa: CAIKKQGVTSYGYTF
d_gene: -; j_gene: TRBJ2-3; v_gene: TRBV18; abundance: few; CDR3nt: TGTGCCAGCTCACCTAGACGGGCAGGGGGGCCAGATACGCAGTATTTT; CDR3aa: CASSPRRAGGPDTQYF
d_gene: -; j_gene: TRBJ1-2; v_gene: TRBV10-3; abundance: -; CDR3nt: TGTGCCATCAGTGAGTCCAGGGACACATACTACACCTTC; CDR3aa: CAISESRDTYYTF
d_gene: -; j_gene: TRBJ1-1; v_gene: TRBV20-1; abundance: -; CDR3nt: TGCAGTGCCGATTCGGGGGGGCCGATGACTGGTTTCTTT; CDR3aa: CSADSGGPMTGFF
d_gene: -; j_gene: TRBJ1-5; v_gene: TRBV24-1; abundance: few; CDR3nt: TGTGCCACCAGTGACACCGGAACCTCAAATCAGCCCCAGCATTTT; CDR3aa: CATSDTGTSNQPQHF
d_gene: TRBD1; j_gene: TRBJ1-5; v_gene: TRBV6-6; abundance: -; CDR3nt: TGTGCCAGCAGCTCGACAGGGGTTCAGCCCCAGCATTTT; CDR3aa: CASSSTGVQPQHF
d_gene: TRBD1; j_gene: TRBJ2-3; v_gene: TRBV5-1; abundance: -; CDR3nt: TGCGCCAGCAGCGCCAGGGGGTGGACTAGCACAGATACGCAGTATTTT; CDR3aa: CASSARGWTSTDTQYF
d_gene: TRBD1; j_gene: TRBJ2-2; v_gene: TRBV27; abundance: few; CDR3nt: TGTGCCAGCAGTTTATTGGGGACAGGGGGCTCCGGGGAGCTGTTTTTT; CDR3aa: CASSLLGTGGSGELFF
d_gene: -; j_gene: TRBJ2-2; v_gene: TRBV9; abundance: few; CDR3nt: TGTGCCAGCAGCGTAGCAGGGGGGCGGGACGAGGAGCTGTTTTTT; CDR3aa: CASSVAGGRDEELFF
d_gene: TRBD2; j_gene: TRBJ2-5; v_gene: TRBV3-1; abundance: many; CDR3nt: TGTGCCAGCAGCCAAGATGCTAGCGGGGAGACCCAGTACTTC; CDR3aa: CASSQDASGETQYF
d_gene: -; j_gene: TRBJ2-1; v_gene: TRBV12-3/TRBV12-4; abundance: -; CDR3nt: TGTGCCAGCAGTTTCTCCGGGGGAGGTAGTGAGCAGTTCTTC; CDR3aa: CASSFSGGGSEQFF
d_gene: -; j_gene: TRBJ2-1; v_gene: TRBV11-3; abundance: few; CDR3nt: TGTGCCAGCAGCTCCCTTGGGCGTGGAGGGCAGTTCTTC; CDR3aa: CASSSLGRGGQFF
d_gene: -; j_gene: TRBJ2-7; v_gene: TRBV9; abundance: -; CDR3nt: TGTGCCAGCAGCCCCCTCGGAGAGACCGAGCAGTACTTC; CDR3aa: CASSPLGETEQYF
d_gene: -; j_gene: TRBJ2-1; v_gene: TRBV11-2; abundance: few; CDR3nt: TGTGCCAGCGGACCCGCCCCGCCTAGGGAGCAGTTCTTC; CDR3aa: CASGPAPPREQFF
d_gene: -; j_gene: TRBJ1-2; v_gene: TRBV10-3; abundance: -; CDR3nt: TGTGCCATCAGGGGAGTACAGGGTGGTGGCTACACCTTC; CDR3aa: CAIRGVQGGGYTF
d_gene: -; j_gene: TRBJ1-1; v_gene: TRBV2; abundance: few; CDR3nt: TGTGCCAGCAGTAGTTGGGCCCGCGACGCTTTCTTT; CDR3aa: CASSSWARDAFF
d_gene: -; j_gene: TRBJ2-6; v_gene: TRBV9; abundance: -; CDR3nt: TGTGCCAGCAGCGTAGCACGTTTCGGTGGGGCCAACGTCCTGACTTTC; CDR3aa: CASSVARFGGANVLTF
d_gene: TRBD2; j_gene: TRBJ2-4; v_gene: TRBV3-1; abundance: -; CDR3nt: TGTGCCAGCAGCCAAGCCGCTAGCGGGGCCTCGGTCATTCAGTACTTC; CDR3aa: CASSQAASGASVIQYF
d_gene: -; j_gene: TRBJ1-4; v_gene: TRBV2; abundance: -; CDR3nt: TGTGCCAGCAGCACAAACCTGGCAGGGGTCGGAAAACTGTTTTTT; CDR3aa: CASSTNLAGVGKLFF
d_gene: TRBD1; j_gene: TRBJ1-1; v_gene: TRBV5-1; abundance: few; CDR3nt: TGCGCCAGCAGAAGGACAGGGGATTCGTACACTGAAGCTTTCTTT; CDR3aa: CASRRTGDSYTEAFF
d_gene: -; j_gene: TRBJ2-1; v_gene: TRBV4-3; abundance: many; CDR3nt: TGCGCCAGCAGCGTCAGGGTGGGGGCCTACAATGAGCAGTTCTTC; CDR3aa: CASSVRVGAYNEQFF
d_gene: TRBD1; j_gene: TRBJ2-7; v_gene: TRBV10-3; abundance: few; CDR3nt: TGTGCCATCAGTGAGGCGGACAGGACGTCCTACGAGCAGTACTTC; CDR3aa: CAISEADRTSYEQYF
d_gene: -; j_gene: TRBJ2-4; v_gene: TRBV12-3/TRBV12-4; abundance: few; CDR3nt: TGTGCCAGCAGCGGCCTACTAGCCAAAAACATTCAGTACTTC; CDR3aa: CASSGLLAKNIQYF
d_gene: -; j_gene: TRBJ2-1; v_gene: TRBV4-1; abundance: -; CDR3nt: TGCGCCAGCAGCCAAGGTCGGGGTGGCCCCTACAATGAGCAGTTCTTC; CDR3aa: CASSQGRGGPYNEQFF